Each of the 15 T cell receptor beta chains below was sequenced from the same sample in a study of blood T cell repertoires in COVID-19. The assay was immunoSEQ multiplex PCR, and TCRdb's table has in-frame clones only and misses some. Seen here are 150,000 to 200,000 clones, more than 75% observed once, and the top ten hold roughly 3.6%. The material sequenced was peripheral blood. The receptors stem from a man aged 18 to 35 with active or convalescent COVID-19.

The V gene is TRBV11-3, the J gene TRBJ1-1, with D possibly matching TRBD1 (6 bases). Germline values: CDR1 SGHNT, CDR2 YENEEA. The CDR3 extends over 15 amino acids. The ends were cut back, 0 bases at V and 4 bases at J, with 12 bases in the middle. Written as DNA, the CDR3 is TGTGCCAGCAGCTTAGATATAGGGGGATCCACTGAAGCTTTCTTT. Amino acids: CASSLDIGGSTEAFF.

The rearrangement uses TRBV24-1 and TRBJ2-5; 10 bases align to TRBD1. The CDR3 loop spans 15 amino acids. Trimming at V came to 3 bases and at J to 5 bases, leaving 5 bases not matched to a gene. From germline, CDR1 is KGHDR and CDR2 SFDVKD. CDR3 sequence reads: CATSDRDRGGETQYF. CDR3 sequence (DNA): TGTGCCACCAGTGATCGGGACAGGGGTGGCGAGACCCAGTACTTC.

The chain uses TRBV28 and TRBJ2-3; no definite D call. The ends were cut back, 4 bases at V and 6 bases at J, with 8 bases in the middle. Germline values: CDR1 MDHEN, CDR2 SYDVKM. The CDR3 is 12 amino acids. CDR3 region: CASSSSPDTQYF. DNA of the CDR3: TGTGCCAGCAGTTCCTCCCCGGATACGCAGTATTTT.

The gene calls are TRBV28 and TRBJ2-5, with a tentative D call TRBD1 (6 bases). Trimming took 5 bases from V and 6 from J, leaving 13 bases between them. The CDR3 has 13 amino acids. Germline V gene data show CDR1 as MDHEN and CDR2 as SYDVKM. CDR3 amino acids: CASSLGGSQTQYF. CDR3 bases: TGTGCCAGCAGTCTAGGGGGATCCCAGACCCAGTACTTC.

This chain links TRBV15 with TRBJ1-2; possibly TRBD1 for D (6 bases). Germline values: CDR1 LNHNV, CDR2 YYDKDF (reference sequence). This CDR3 comprises 15 residues. V lost 5 bases and J lost 1, with 14 bases in between. CDR3 nucleotides: TGTGCCACCAGCCGAAGTTCAGGGGTTAACTATGGCTACACCTTC. Protein: CATSRSSGVNYGYTF.

The rearrangement joins TRBV28 to TRBJ1-5, with TRBD1 matching over 10 bases. CDR1 is MDHEN and CDR2 is SYDVKM in the germline V gene. CDR3 length: 15 residues. J gave up 7 bases and V 7 bases, and 10 bases lay outside the gene matches. The CDR3 is CASTPGQGSWQPQHF. The CDR3 DNA sequence: TGTGCCAGCACTCCGGGACAGGGGAGTTGGCAGCCCCAGCATTTT.

Turning to this clone: The sample has other DNA sequences that encode this CDR3 too. The rearrangement uses TRBV12-3 or TRBV12-4 and TRBJ2-7; D might be TRBD1 (5 bases). V dropped 2 bases and J dropped 4 bases, with 6 bases sitting between them. CDR3 length: 12 residues. CDR3 nucleotide sequence: TGTGCCAGCAGTTTACAGGGTTACGAGCAGTACTTC. Its protein is CASSLQGYEQYF.

This clone was observed a handful of times. This chain connects TRBV28 to TRBJ2-7, with 9 bases fitting TRBD1. The junction had 0 bases not matched to a gene; V was cut back by 8 bases and J by 1 base. Germline values: CDR1 MDHEN, CDR2 SYDVKM. This CDR3 has 12 residues. The DNA for the CDR3 is TGTGCCAGCGGGACAGGGTCCTACGAGCAGTACGTC. Its translation is CASGTGSYEQYV.

This rearrangement joins TRBV19 to TRBJ1-5, with D perhaps matching TRBD1 (6 bases). Germline values: CDR1 LNHDA, CDR2 SQIVND (reference sequence). Deletions cut 6 bases from V and 0 bases from J, with 9 bases between. The CDR3 has 14 residues. CDR3 sequence (DNA): TGTGCCAGTAGAGGGGGAATTAGCAATCAGCCCCAGCATTTT. It codes for CASRGGISNQPQHF.

In this sample, this clone turned up once. The chain couples TRBV5-1 to TRBJ2-1; TRBD1 matches at 7 bases. Germline V gene sequence: CDR1 SGHRS, CDR2 YFSETQ. With V trimmed by 5 bases and J by 0 bases, 8 bases remained unmatched. The CDR3 has 16 amino acids. CDR3 protein: CASSFSDRASYNEQFF. The CDR3 DNA is TGCGCCAGCAGTTTTAGCGACAGGGCCTCCTACAATGAGCAGTTCTTC.

This clone was seen once. The V and J genes are TRBV18 and TRBJ1-2, with D unresolved. With 6 bases removed from V and 8 bases from J, the gap between germline ends came to 22 bases. The CDR3 is made up of 15 amino acids. The V gene's germline CDR1 is KGHSH and CDR2 LQKENI. CDR3 residues: CASSLGGGKTDGYTF. CDR3 coding DNA: TGTGCCAGCTCTCTCGGTGGAGGAAAAACGGACGGCTACACCTTC.

The V call is TRBV9, the J call TRBJ2-5; D gene unclear. The germline CDR1 and CDR2 sequences are SGDLS and YYNGEE. V lost 1 base and J lost 1, with 5 bases in between. The CDR3 has 13 amino acids. CDR3 loop: CASSVRVQETQYF. The CDR3 DNA reads TGTGCCAGCAGCGTACGGGTCCAAGAGACCCAGTACTTC.

The chain carries TRBV7-2 and TRBJ1-2, with D perhaps matching TRBD1 (5 bases). CDR3 length: 14 residues. Trimming removed 7 bases from V and 3 bases from J, with 15 bases in between. CDR1 is SGHTA and CDR2 is FQGNSA in the germline V gene. DNA of the CDR3: TGTGCCAGCACCCCTGTAGGGGTACACTATGGCTACACCTTC. Translated: CASTPVGVHYGYTF.

The J gene is TRBJ2-1, the V gene TRBV6-5; 10 positions agree with TRBD2. The V gene's germline CDR1 is MNHEY and CDR2 SVGAGI. The V gene end was trimmed by 4 bases and the J gene end by 4 bases; junction bases not matched to a gene: 1. There are 14 residues in the CDR3. CDR3 in DNA: TGTGCCAGCAGTTCTAGCGGGGGTTACAATGAGCAGTTCTTC. Amino acid sequence: CASSSSGGYNEQFF.

This clone was counted a single time. The rearrangement uses TRBV10-3 and TRBJ2-5; TRBD2 agrees at 7 bases. V was pared by 8 bases and J by 3 bases, with 6 bases of the junction left unmatched. CDR1 and CDR2 from the germline V gene are ENHRY and SYGVKD. The CDR3 contains 13 residues. The CDR3 DNA is TGTGCCATCCAGGGAGGGATGGAAGAGACCCAGTACTTC. Translating gives CAIQGGMEETQYF.